A selection of T cell receptor beta chains follows, all from one sample in a study of blood T cells in healthy people across ages. TCRdb called the 5' RACE reads again in MiXCR, with one record for every CDR3 protein. The sample lists 790,000 or so distinct CDR3 sequences, roughly 56% occurring once. Sequencing was carried out using blood. The receptor source for this set is a man aged 40-55 years in good health. CDR3s include the opening cysteine and the closing phenylalanine or tryptophan. Fields, in order: CDR3 protein, CDR3 DNA, clone size, J gene, D gene, V gene. The D gene is left open where the match is weak. Size is omitted from some rows. Given values are once, few, many or a class for expanded clones.

CDR3aa: CSARKYSGSDTQYF
CDR3nt: TGCAGTGCTAGAAAGTATTCAGGTTCAGATACGCAGTATTTT
abundance: few
j_gene: TRBJ2-3
d_gene: -
v_gene: TRBV20-1

CDR3aa: CASSLERLSTDTQYF
CDR3nt: TGTGCCAGCAGTTTAGAGAGACTTAGCACAGATACGCAGTATTTT
abundance: -
j_gene: TRBJ2-3
d_gene: -
v_gene: TRBV12-3/TRBV12-4

CDR3aa: CASKQQGGHNQPQHF
CDR3nt: TGTGCCAGCAAACAACAGGGAGGTCACAATCAGCCCCAGCATTTT
abundance: -
j_gene: TRBJ1-5
d_gene: -
v_gene: TRBV2

CDR3aa: CASSQVSGDGYTF
CDR3nt: TGTGCCAGCAGCCAAGTGTCCGGAGATGGCTACACCTTC
abundance: few
j_gene: TRBJ1-2
d_gene: -
v_gene: TRBV4-2

CDR3aa: CASTRGLNNEQYF
CDR3nt: TGTGCCAGCACTCGAGGGTTGAACAATGAGCAGTACTTC
abundance: -
j_gene: TRBJ2-7
d_gene: -
v_gene: TRBV2

CDR3aa: CASRGDSFNSPLHF
CDR3nt: TGTGCCTCTCGTGGGGACAGCTTCAATTCACCCCTCCACTTT
abundance: -
j_gene: TRBJ1-6
d_gene: TRBD1
v_gene: TRBV2

CDR3aa: CASSLGISSGRAYEQYF
CDR3nt: TGTGCCAGCAGCTTAGGGATTTCGAGCGGGAGGGCTTACGAGCAGTACTTC
abundance: -
j_gene: TRBJ2-7
d_gene: TRBD2
v_gene: TRBV11-3

CDR3aa: CASSTPRRGNEQFF
CDR3nt: TGTGCCAGCAGCACCCCCAGGCGAGGCAATGAGCAGTTCTTC
abundance: -
j_gene: TRBJ2-1
d_gene: -
v_gene: TRBV13

CDR3aa: CASSFPGQGRVQYF
CDR3nt: TGTGCCAGCAGCTTTCCGGGACAGGGACGAGTGCAGTACTTC
abundance: few
j_gene: TRBJ2-7
d_gene: TRBD1
v_gene: TRBV7-9

CDR3aa: CSASPENQETQYF
CDR3nt: TGCAGTGCTAGCCCCGAAAACCAAGAGACCCAGTACTTC
abundance: -
j_gene: TRBJ2-5
d_gene: -
v_gene: TRBV20-1

CDR3aa: CASSVRQGDTEAFF
CDR3nt: TGTGCCAGCAGCGTTCGACAGGGTGACACTGAAGCTTTCTTT
abundance: -
j_gene: TRBJ1-1
d_gene: TRBD1
v_gene: TRBV9

CDR3aa: CAWEGRNQETQYF
CDR3nt: TGTGCCTGGGAAGGGCGGAACCAAGAGACCCAGTACTTC
abundance: once
j_gene: TRBJ2-5
d_gene: -
v_gene: TRBV30

CDR3aa: CSADQGLAGTNEQFF
CDR3nt: TGCAGTGCCGACCAGGGACTAGCGGGAACCAATGAGCAGTTCTTC
abundance: -
j_gene: TRBJ2-1
d_gene: TRBD2
v_gene: TRBV20-1

CDR3aa: CSASRVPSYEQYF
CDR3nt: TGCAGTGCTAGTCGGGTCCCCTCCTACGAGCAGTACTTC
abundance: -
j_gene: TRBJ2-7
d_gene: -
v_gene: TRBV20-1

CDR3aa: CSVEDPGRAAYNEQFF
CDR3nt: TGCAGCGTTGAAGATCCTGGGCGGGCGGCGTACAATGAGCAGTTCTTC
abundance: few
j_gene: TRBJ2-1
d_gene: -
v_gene: TRBV29-1

CDR3aa: CSASSRRETQYF
CDR3nt: TGCAGTGCTAGTTCGCGAAGAGAGACCCAGTACTTC
abundance: -
j_gene: TRBJ2-5
d_gene: -
v_gene: TRBV20-1

CDR3aa: CASSESELNEQFF
CDR3nt: TGTGCCAGCAGTGAATCCGAACTCAATGAGCAGTTCTTC
abundance: -
j_gene: TRBJ2-1
d_gene: -
v_gene: TRBV25-1

CDR3aa: CASSQGASGHYEQYF
CDR3nt: TGTGCCAGCAGCCAAGGCGCTAGCGGACACTACGAGCAGTACTTC
abundance: -
j_gene: TRBJ2-7
d_gene: TRBD2
v_gene: TRBV3-1

CDR3aa: CSAPGQIYNEQFF
CDR3nt: TGCAGTGCGCCGGGACAGATATACAATGAGCAGTTCTTC
abundance: -
j_gene: TRBJ2-1
d_gene: TRBD1
v_gene: TRBV20-1

CDR3aa: CASSGRGFYEQYF
CDR3nt: TGTGCCAGCAGCGGCCGTGGGTTTTACGAGCAGTACTTC
abundance: -
j_gene: TRBJ2-7
d_gene: -
v_gene: TRBV9

CDR3aa: CATHPGLAGGVDTQYF
CDR3nt: TGTGCCACCCACCCCGGACTAGCGGGGGGAGTAGATACGCAGTATTTT
abundance: -
j_gene: TRBJ2-3
d_gene: TRBD2
v_gene: TRBV10-3

CDR3aa: CASSPIDSTSTEAFF
CDR3nt: TGCGCCAGCAGTCCTATTGACAGCACTAGCACTGAAGCTTTCTTT
abundance: -
j_gene: TRBJ1-1
d_gene: -
v_gene: TRBV5-1

CDR3aa: CASSQGLGSDIQYF
CDR3nt: TGTGCCAGCAGCCAGGGGCTCGGGAGTGACATTCAGTACTTC
abundance: -
j_gene: TRBJ2-4
d_gene: -
v_gene: TRBV11-3

CDR3aa: CASTPTGTSADNEQFF
CDR3nt: TGCGCCAGCACCCCCACCGGGACTAGCGCAGACAATGAGCAGTTCTTC
abundance: -
j_gene: TRBJ2-1
d_gene: TRBD2
v_gene: TRBV5-1

CDR3aa: CASSLGQGGLYEQYF
CDR3nt: TGCGCCAGCAGCTTAGGACAGGGAGGACTCTACGAGCAGTACTTC
abundance: -
j_gene: TRBJ2-7
d_gene: TRBD1
v_gene: TRBV5-1

CDR3aa: CASSATVGLAGNEQYF
CDR3nt: TGCGCCAGCAGCGCGACTGTTGGACTAGCGGGCAATGAGCAGTACTTC
abundance: -
j_gene: TRBJ2-7
d_gene: TRBD2
v_gene: TRBV10-2

CDR3aa: CASSQPGRTYEQYF
CDR3nt: TGTGCCAGCAGCCAACCGGGCAGGACTTACGAGCAGTACTTC
abundance: -
j_gene: TRBJ2-7
d_gene: -
v_gene: TRBV7-9

CDR3aa: CASIRSGGSGYTF
CDR3nt: TGTGCCAGCATTCGATCAGGGGGCTCGGGCTACACCTTC
abundance: -
j_gene: TRBJ1-2
d_gene: TRBD1
v_gene: TRBV12-3/TRBV12-4

CDR3aa: CASKSRGMGIDEQYF
CDR3nt: TGTGCCAGCAAATCCAGGGGTATGGGCATAGACGAGCAGTACTTC
abundance: -
j_gene: TRBJ2-7
d_gene: -
v_gene: TRBV27

CDR3aa: CASSPQGEDQPQHF
CDR3nt: TGTGCCAGCAGTCCCCAGGGGGAGGATCAGCCCCAGCATTTT
abundance: few
j_gene: TRBJ1-5
d_gene: TRBD1
v_gene: TRBV12-3/TRBV12-4

CDR3aa: CAGSWTSGGHTQETQYF
CDR3nt: TGCGCCGGCAGCTGGACTAGCGGGGGCCATACCCAAGAGACCCAGTACTTC
abundance: -
j_gene: TRBJ2-5
d_gene: TRBD2
v_gene: TRBV5-1

CDR3aa: CASSLGDSLTYGYTF
CDR3nt: TGTGCCAGCAGCTTGGGGGACAGCCTCACCTATGGCTACACCTTC
abundance: -
j_gene: TRBJ1-2
d_gene: TRBD1
v_gene: TRBV5-5

CDR3aa: CASRSAGYYEQYF
CDR3nt: TGTGCCAGCAGGAGTGCAGGGTACTACGAGCAGTACTTC
abundance: -
j_gene: TRBJ2-7
d_gene: -
v_gene: TRBV7-8

CDR3aa: CSAKSEVLGEQYF
CDR3nt: TGCAGTGCAAAGAGTGAAGTCCTGGGCGAGCAGTACTTC
abundance: few
j_gene: TRBJ2-7
d_gene: -
v_gene: TRBV20-1

CDR3aa: CASSRGITDYEQYF
CDR3nt: TGTGCCAGCAGCCGGGGCATTACGGACTACGAGCAGTACTTC
abundance: -
j_gene: TRBJ2-7
d_gene: -
v_gene: TRBV3-1

CDR3aa: CALRNEGGYNEQFF
CDR3nt: TGTGCCCTTCGAAACGAGGGGGGGTACAATGAGCAGTTCTTC
abundance: few
j_gene: TRBJ2-1
d_gene: -
v_gene: TRBV10-3

CDR3aa: CASSSAGRLPYEQYF
CDR3nt: TGTGCCAGCAGCTCGGCCGGGAGGCTTCCTTACGAGCAGTACTTC
abundance: -
j_gene: TRBJ2-7
d_gene: TRBD2
v_gene: TRBV11-2

CDR3aa: CASSQVAGASFDTQYF
CDR3nt: TGTGCCAGCAGCCAAGTAGCGGGAGCTTCTTTCGATACGCAGTATTTT
abundance: -
j_gene: TRBJ2-3
d_gene: TRBD2
v_gene: TRBV4-2

CDR3aa: CASSLMTTNTGELFF
CDR3nt: TGTGCCAGCAGCCTAATGACAACGAACACCGGGGAGCTGTTTTTT
abundance: once
j_gene: TRBJ2-2
d_gene: -
v_gene: TRBV5-8

CDR3aa: CSARVLGRSTEAFF
CDR3nt: TGCAGTGCTAGAGTTCTGGGACGGTCCACTGAAGCTTTCTTT
abundance: -
j_gene: TRBJ1-1
d_gene: -
v_gene: TRBV20-1

CDR3aa: CSVAGQGAEGYTF
CDR3nt: TGCAGCGTTGCTGGACAGGGGGCGGAGGGCTACACCTTC
abundance: -
j_gene: TRBJ1-2
d_gene: TRBD1
v_gene: TRBV29-1

CDR3aa: CASSHVLRLAGNGETQYF
CDR3nt: TGTGCCAGCAGCCACGTACTGAGACTAGCGGGGAATGGAGAGACCCAGTACTTC
abundance: -
j_gene: TRBJ2-5
d_gene: TRBD2
v_gene: TRBV4-2

CDR3aa: CATSRGGAPNSYEQYF
CDR3nt: TGTGCCACCAGCAGAGGGGGGGCTCCGAACTCCTACGAGCAGTACTTC
abundance: -
j_gene: TRBJ2-7
d_gene: -
v_gene: TRBV15

CDR3aa: CASSYRTTASGVTEAFF
CDR3nt: TGTGCCAGCAGTTACCGGACCACTGCGTCTGGGGTCACTGAAGCTTTCTTT
abundance: -
j_gene: TRBJ1-1
d_gene: -
v_gene: TRBV27

CDR3aa: CASSGGLCEQFF
CDR3nt: TGTGCCAGCAGTGGCGGACTATGTGAGCAGTTCTTC
abundance: -
j_gene: TRBJ2-1
d_gene: -
v_gene: TRBV27

CDR3aa: CASSLSANEQFF
CDR3nt: TGTGCCAGCAGCTTAAGTGCCAATGAGCAGTTCTTC
abundance: many
j_gene: TRBJ2-1
d_gene: -
v_gene: TRBV7-2

CDR3aa: CASRLGEPTGLSNQPQHF
CDR3nt: TGTGCCAGCAGACTGGGCGAACCCACAGGGCTAAGCAATCAGCCCCAGCATTTT
abundance: -
j_gene: TRBJ1-5
d_gene: -
v_gene: TRBV28

CDR3aa: CASSQMATLQFDTQYF
CDR3nt: TGTGCCAGCAGCCAGATGGCCACTCTTCAGTTTGATACGCAGTATTTT
abundance: -
j_gene: TRBJ2-3
d_gene: -
v_gene: TRBV3-1

CDR3aa: CASSAFETSGVNEQFF
CDR3nt: TGTGCCAGCAGTGCATTTGAGACTAGCGGGGTCAATGAGCAGTTCTTC
abundance: -
j_gene: TRBJ2-1
d_gene: TRBD2
v_gene: TRBV2

CDR3aa: CSVGLAGMEQYF
CDR3nt: TGCAGCGTTGGACTAGCGGGAATGGAGCAGTACTTC
abundance: -
j_gene: TRBJ2-5
d_gene: TRBD2
v_gene: TRBV29-1